A single sample gave rise to the 18 T cell receptor beta chains below, sequenced in a study of blood T cells in healthy people across ages. A second PCR, run for roughly 7 to 11 cycles, used a sample-barcoded 5' primer plus a J-beta primer mix. TCRdb ran MiXCR on the 5' RACE reads and lists one entry per CDR3 protein. The sample includes about 780,000 distinct CDR3 sequences, about 42% seen only once; the top ten take around 18%. Sequencing was done on a sample of blood. These TCRs come from an elderly man in good health.

The rearrangement uses TRBV29-1 and TRBJ2-3; TRBD1 might be the D (6 bases). This CDR3 region has 14 residues. Germline CDR1 reads SQVTM; CDR2 reads ANQGSEA. V lost 2 bases and J lost 3, with 12 bases in between. CDR3: CSVEWGQGTDTQYF. The CDR3, as DNA: TGCAGCGTTGAATGGGGGCAGGGGACAGATACGCAGTATTTT.

About this clonotype: Germline is not matched at one junction end, which may reflect a read error. The chain has TRBV12-3 or TRBV12-4 and TRBJ2-3; tentative D call: TRBD1 (6 bases). The CDR3 has 14 residues. The CDR3, as DNA: TGTGCCAGCAGTTTGAGAGGGGGAACAGATATGCAGTATTTT. This gives the protein CASSLRGGTDMQYF.

There are a few counts of this clonotype. The CDR3 is CASSSRQGRDEQYF. DNA for the CDR3: TGTGCCAGCAGTTCGCGACAGGGGAGAGACGAGCAGTACTTC. This chain connects TRBV6-1 to TRBJ2-7, with TRBD1 identical over 8 bases. CDR3 length: 14 amino acids. V lost 5 bases and J lost 5; bases outside the gene matches: 8. Germline-derived CDR1 and CDR2 are MNHNS and SASEGT.

This clonotype turned up a few times. This chain links TRBV7-9 with TRBJ2-1; 10 bases match TRBD1. The CDR3 is 19 amino acids. Germline V gene sequence: CDR1 SEHNR, CDR2 FQNEAQ (reference sequence). Unmatched junction bases numbered 19, after V lost 3 bases and J lost 8 bases. CDR3: CASSFFAGKRDRGGDEQFF. CDR3 nucleotide sequence: TGTGCCAGCAGCTTTTTTGCGGGAAAAAGGGACAGGGGAGGAGATGAGCAGTTCTTC.

This clonotype has more than one count but fewer than ten. This rearrangement joins TRBV6-5 to TRBJ2-1, with D hard to call. Trimming pared 7 bases from V and 8 bases from J, leaving 12 bases between. This CDR3 has 12 amino acids. CDR1 and CDR2 from the germline V gene are MNHEY and SVGAGI. CDR3 nucleotides: TGTGCCAGCACTGGAATTTTTGATGAGCAGTTCTTC. Its translation: CASTGIFDEQFF.

The chain joins TRBV20-1 to TRBJ1-1; D not resolved. CDR3 length: 11 residues. The germline gives CDR1 DFQATT, CDR2 SNEGSKA (reference sequence). V was shortened by 6 bases and J by 1 base, with 6 bases between the two germline ends. Written as DNA, the CDR3 is TGCAGTGCAGTCAGGAACACTGAAGCTTTCTTT. Translated: CSAVRNTEAFF.

This rearrangement joins TRBV11-2 to TRBJ2-1; TRBD2 aligns across 11 bases. The CDR3 covers 15 residues. The junction had 9 bases not matched to a gene; V was cut back by 7 bases and J by 7 bases. Germline V gene data show CDR1 as SGHAT and CDR2 as FQNNGV. The CDR3: CASIRGSGRANEQFF. CDR3 DNA: TGTGCCAGCATCCGCGGTAGCGGGAGGGCAAATGAGCAGTTCTTC.

The chain employs TRBV6-5 and TRBJ2-3; 9 bases agree with TRBD1. Germline loops: CDR1 MNHEY, CDR2 SVGAGI. V shed 4 bases, J shed 9 bases, and the junction held 5 bases outside the gene matches. The CDR3 sequence is 13 residues long. This chain's CDR3 is CASSSTGGLTQYF. For the CDR3, the DNA is TGTGCCAGCAGTTCTACAGGGGGCCTCACGCAGTATTTT.

This clonotype was counted only a few times. The V gene is TRBV12-3 or TRBV12-4, the J gene TRBJ1-2; D unresolved. Between the trimmed V and J ends, which lost 8 bases and 1 base, there was a span of 11 bases. This CDR3 spans 13 amino acids. The CDR3 is CASRLADNYGYTF. Written as DNA, the CDR3 is TGTGCCAGCCGGCTGGCTGATAACTATGGCTACACCTTC.

A single count supports this clonotype. The gene calls are TRBV7-2 and TRBJ2-1, with D perhaps matching TRBD2 (5 bases). V was pared by 8 bases and J by 13 bases, with 24 bases between. The germline V gene has CDR1 SGHTA and CDR2 FQGNSA. This CDR3 spans 14 amino acids. The CDR3 reads CASGPGLVGETQFF. CDR3 coding DNA: TGTGCCAGCGGTCCGGGTTTGGTGGGAGAGACCCAGTTCTTC.

The chain uses TRBV7-2 and TRBJ2-1; TRBD2 agrees at 10 bases. This CDR3 has 16 residues. After removal of 6 bases from V and 7 bases from J, the junction contained 12 bases not matched to a gene. Germline lookup yields CDR1 SGHTA and CDR2 FQGNSA. The CDR3 spells CASSSVGLAGENEQFF. The DNA for the CDR3 is TGTGCCAGCAGTTCCGTGGGGCTAGCGGGGGAGAATGAGCAGTTCTTC.

The chain couples TRBV20-1 to TRBJ2-3, with 11 bases lining up with TRBD2. Germline V gene lookup returns CDR1 DFQATT and CDR2 SNEGSKA (reference sequence). The CDR3 sequence is 13 residues long. The CDR3 nucleotides are TGCGGAAGTAGCGGGGGGGGCACAGATACGCAGTATTTT. This translates into CGSSGGGTDTQYF.

This clonotype was seen more than once but under ten times. The V and J genes are TRBV4-3 and TRBJ2-1; D unresolved. This CDR3 comprises 13 residues. The V and J ends lost 0 bases and 9 bases respectively, with 9 bases between them. The germline V gene encodes CDR1 LGHNA and CDR2 YSLEER. Here the CDR3 DNA reads TGCGCCAGCAGCCAAGATCAGATCGGTGAGCAGTTCTTC. It yields the protein CASSQDQIGEQFF.

As to this clonotype: Germline and junction disagree at one end, which may indicate a read error. This sequence joins TRBV6-2 or TRBV6-3 and TRBJ1-5; perhaps TRBD1 as D (5 bases). CDR1 and CDR2 from the germline V gene are MNHEY and SVGEGT. The CDR3 runs to 16 residues. In nucleotides, the CDR3 is TGTACCAGCAGTGACCGGCGGGGGGGAAGCAATCAGCCCCAGCATTTT. This sequence encodes CTSSDRRGGSNQPQHF.

This clonotype was counted once. For the CDR3, the DNA is TGTGCCAGCAGCTTGGGGCGCTACCCCAATGAGCAGTTCTTC. Translating it yields CASSLGRYPNEQFF. The V and J genes are TRBV7-2 and TRBJ2-1; a weak D match, TRBD1 (5 bases). CDR1 SGHTA and CDR2 FQGNSA come from the germline V gene. The CDR3 sequence is 14 residues long. V was pared by 3 bases and J by 6 bases, with 12 bases between.

The chain is built from TRBV3-1 and TRBJ2-7; no reliable D call. V was trimmed by 1 base and J by 6 bases, leaving 10 bases between them. This CDR3 region has 13 residues. CDR1 is LGHDT and CDR2 is YNNKEL in the germline V gene (reference sequence). The CDR3 bases are TGTGCCAGCAGCCAAGTCTGGGATCGCGAGCAGTACTTC. Its translation is CASSQVWDREQYF.

The chain carries TRBV3-1 and TRBJ2-1; the match to TRBD1 covers 9 bases. This CDR3 has 15 amino acids. Germline trimming cut 0 bases from V and 4 bases from J; bases unmatched to any gene: 1. From germline, CDR1 is LGHDT and CDR2 YNNKEL (reference sequence). The CDR3 DNA reads as TGTGCCAGCAGCCAAGAACAGGGGGCTTACAATGAGCAGTTCTTC. It encodes CASSQEQGAYNEQFF.

The chain carries TRBV20-1 and TRBJ2-1, with a weak D call TRBD2 (5 bases). The germline V gene encodes CDR1 DFQATT and CDR2 SNEGSKA (reference sequence). This CDR3 contains 16 residues. The V end was cut by 2 bases, the J end by 9 bases, with 23 bases between. The CDR3 DNA follows: TGCAGTGCTAGAACGTCACTACGGGTGGGAGTGGGTGAGCAGTTCTTC. Translated, it gives CSARTSLRVGVGEQFF.